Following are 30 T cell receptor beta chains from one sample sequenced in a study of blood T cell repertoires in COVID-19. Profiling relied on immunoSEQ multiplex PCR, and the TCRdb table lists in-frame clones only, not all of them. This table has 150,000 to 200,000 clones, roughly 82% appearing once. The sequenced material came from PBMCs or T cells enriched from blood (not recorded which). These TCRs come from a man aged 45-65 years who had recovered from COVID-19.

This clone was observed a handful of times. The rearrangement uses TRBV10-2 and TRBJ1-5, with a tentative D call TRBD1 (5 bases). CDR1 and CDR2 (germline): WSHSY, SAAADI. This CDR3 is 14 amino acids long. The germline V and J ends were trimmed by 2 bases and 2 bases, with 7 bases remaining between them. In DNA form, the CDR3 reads TGCGCCAGCAGTGAGGGGGGGGGCAATCAGCCCCAGCATTTT. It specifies CASSEGGGNQPQHF.

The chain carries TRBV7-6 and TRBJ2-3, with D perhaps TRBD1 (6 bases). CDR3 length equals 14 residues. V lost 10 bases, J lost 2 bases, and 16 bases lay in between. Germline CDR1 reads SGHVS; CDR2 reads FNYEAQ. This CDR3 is CATTGPLVTDTQYF. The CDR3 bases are TGTGCCACCACAGGGCCTCTCGTCACAGATACGCAGTATTTT.

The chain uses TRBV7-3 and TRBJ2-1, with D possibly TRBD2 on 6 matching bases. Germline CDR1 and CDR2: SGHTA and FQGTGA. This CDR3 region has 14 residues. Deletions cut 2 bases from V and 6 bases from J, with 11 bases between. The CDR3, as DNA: TGTGCCAGCAGCTTATCCGGGGGTGGCAATGAGCAGTTCTTC. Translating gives CASSLSGGGNEQFF.

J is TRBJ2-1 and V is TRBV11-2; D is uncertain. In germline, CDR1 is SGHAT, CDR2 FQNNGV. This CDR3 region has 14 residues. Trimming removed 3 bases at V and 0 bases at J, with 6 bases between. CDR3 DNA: TGTGCCAGCAGCTTGGGCAGCTCCTACAATGAGCAGTTCTTC. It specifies CASSLGSSYNEQFF. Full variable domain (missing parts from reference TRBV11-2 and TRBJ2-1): EAGVAQSPRYKIIEKRQSVAFWCNPISGHATLYWYQQILGQGPKLLIQFQNNGVVDDSQLPKDRFSAERLKGVDSTLKIQPAKLEDSAVYLCASSLGSSYNEQFFGPGTRLTVL.

The CDR3 DNA is TGTGCCAGCAGTTTACAGGGGCACTATGGCTACACCTTC. The encoded protein is CASSLQGHYGYTF. The V and J genes are TRBV12-3 or TRBV12-4 and TRBJ1-2, with D possibly being TRBD1 (6 bases). The CDR3 contains 13 residues. Trimming took 2 bases from V and 3 from J, leaving 7 bases between them.

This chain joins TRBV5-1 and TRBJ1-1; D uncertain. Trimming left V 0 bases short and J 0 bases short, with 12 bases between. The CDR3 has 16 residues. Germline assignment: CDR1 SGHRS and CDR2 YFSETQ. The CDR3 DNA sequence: TGCGCCAGCAGCTTGGAATCGCCGCCTATGAACACTGAAGCTTTCTTT. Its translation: CASSLESPPMNTEAFF.

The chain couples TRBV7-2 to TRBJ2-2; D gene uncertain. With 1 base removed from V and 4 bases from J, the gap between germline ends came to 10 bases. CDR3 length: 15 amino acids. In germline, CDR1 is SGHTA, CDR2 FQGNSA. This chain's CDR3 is CASSLGIGGTGELFF. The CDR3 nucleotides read TGTGCCAGCAGCTTAGGGATCGGCGGCACCGGGGAGCTGTTTTTT.

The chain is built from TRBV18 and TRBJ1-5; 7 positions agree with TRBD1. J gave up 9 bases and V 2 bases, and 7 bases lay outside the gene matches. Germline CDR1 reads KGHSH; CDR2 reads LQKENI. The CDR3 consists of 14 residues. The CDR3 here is CASSPGDRGWPQHF. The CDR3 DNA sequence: TGTGCCAGCTCACCAGGGGACAGAGGGTGGCCCCAGCATTTT.

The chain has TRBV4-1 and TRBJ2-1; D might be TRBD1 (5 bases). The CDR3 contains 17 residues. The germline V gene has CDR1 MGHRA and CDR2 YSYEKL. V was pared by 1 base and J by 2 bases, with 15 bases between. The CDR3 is CASSQVQGAGPYNEQFF. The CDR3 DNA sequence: TGCGCCAGCAGCCAAGTTCAAGGGGCCGGACCCTACAATGAGCAGTTCTTC.

The CDR3 sequence: CASSRFGTLDNEQFF. The CDR3 nucleotides read TGTGCCAGTAGCCGTTTCGGGACACTCGACAATGAGCAGTTCTTC. The chain employs TRBV19 and TRBJ2-1; TRBD1 might be the D (6 bases). The V end lost 6 bases, the J end lost 5 bases, and 17 bases lay between the germline ends. The germline gives CDR1 LNHDA, CDR2 SQIVND (reference sequence). The CDR3 has 15 amino acids. The full variable domain, completed using reference TRBV19 and TRBJ2-1, is DGGITQSPKYLFRKEGQNVTLSCEQNLNHDAMYWYRQDPGQGLRLIYYSQIVNDFQKGDIAEGYSVSREKKESFPLTVTSAQKNPTAFYLCASSRFGTLDNEQFFGPGTRLTVL.

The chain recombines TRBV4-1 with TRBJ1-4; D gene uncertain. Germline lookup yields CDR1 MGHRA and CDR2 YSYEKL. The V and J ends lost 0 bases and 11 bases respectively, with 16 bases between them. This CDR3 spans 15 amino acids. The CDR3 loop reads CASSQEVLGREKLFF. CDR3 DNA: TGCGCCAGCAGCCAAGAAGTCCTCGGAAGGGAGAAACTGTTTTTT.

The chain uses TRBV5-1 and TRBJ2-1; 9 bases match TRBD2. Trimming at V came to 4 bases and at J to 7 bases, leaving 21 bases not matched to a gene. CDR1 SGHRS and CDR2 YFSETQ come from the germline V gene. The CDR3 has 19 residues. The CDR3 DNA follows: TGCGCCAGCAGCCCGACCAGCCCCCCGACTAGCGGCCCTCGGAATGAGCAGTTCTTC. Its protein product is CASSPTSPPTSGPRNEQFF.

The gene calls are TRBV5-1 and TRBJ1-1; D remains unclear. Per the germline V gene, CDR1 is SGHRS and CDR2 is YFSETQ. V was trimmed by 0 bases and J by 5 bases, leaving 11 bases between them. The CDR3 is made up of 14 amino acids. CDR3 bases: TGCGCCAGCAGCTTGGAGAGGGAAAGAACTGAAGCTTTCTTT. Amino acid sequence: CASSLERERTEAFF.

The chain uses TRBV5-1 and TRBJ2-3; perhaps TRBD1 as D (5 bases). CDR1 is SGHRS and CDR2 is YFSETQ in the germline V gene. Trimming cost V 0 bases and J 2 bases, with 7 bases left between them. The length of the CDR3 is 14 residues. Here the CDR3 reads CASSLGQHTDTQYF. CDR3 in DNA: TGCGCCAGCAGCTTGGGACAGCACACAGATACGCAGTATTTT. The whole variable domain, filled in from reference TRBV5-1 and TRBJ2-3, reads KAGVTQTPRYLIKTRGQQVTLSCSPISGHRSVSWYQQTPGQGLQFLFEYFSETQRNKGNFPGRFSGRQFSNSRSEMNVSTLELGDSALYLCASSLGQHTDTQYFGPGTRLTVL.

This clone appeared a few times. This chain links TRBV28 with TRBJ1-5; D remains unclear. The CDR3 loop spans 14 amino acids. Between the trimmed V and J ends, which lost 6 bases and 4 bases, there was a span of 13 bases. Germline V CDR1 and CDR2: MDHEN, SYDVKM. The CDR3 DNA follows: TGTGCCAGCAGGTCGGGAGGGCGGAATCAGCCCCAGCATTTT. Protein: CASRSGGRNQPQHF. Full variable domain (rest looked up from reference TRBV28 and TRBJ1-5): DVKVTQSSRYLVKRTGEKVFLECVQDMDHENMFWYRQDPGLGLRLIYFSYDVKMKEKGDIPEGYSVSREKKERFSLILESASTNQTSMYLCASRSGGRNQPQHFGDGTRLSIL.

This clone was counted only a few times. CDR3 sequence (DNA): TGTGCCAGCAGTTTATCTGTCCGGGGGAATGAGCAGTTCTTC. The encoded protein is CASSLSVRGNEQFF. The V and J genes are TRBV27 and TRBJ2-1; the D gene is possibly TRBD2 (6 bases). The CDR3 contains 14 residues. V was clipped by 0 bases and J by 7 bases, with 10 bases between them. Looked up from germline, CDR1 is MNHEY and CDR2 is SMNVEV (reference sequence).

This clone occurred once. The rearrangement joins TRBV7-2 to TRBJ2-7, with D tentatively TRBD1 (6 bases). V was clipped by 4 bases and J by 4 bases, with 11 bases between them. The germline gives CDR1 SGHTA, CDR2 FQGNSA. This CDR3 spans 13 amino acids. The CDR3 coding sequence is TGTGCCAGCAGCTCCCCGACAGGATACGAGCAGTACTTC. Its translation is CASSSPTGYEQYF.

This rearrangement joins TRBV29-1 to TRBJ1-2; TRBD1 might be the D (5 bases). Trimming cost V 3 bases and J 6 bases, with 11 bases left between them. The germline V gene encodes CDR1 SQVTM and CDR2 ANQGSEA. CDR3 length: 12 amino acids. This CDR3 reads CSVEGQEHGYTF. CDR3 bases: TGCAGCGTTGAGGGGCAGGAGCATGGCTACACCTTC.

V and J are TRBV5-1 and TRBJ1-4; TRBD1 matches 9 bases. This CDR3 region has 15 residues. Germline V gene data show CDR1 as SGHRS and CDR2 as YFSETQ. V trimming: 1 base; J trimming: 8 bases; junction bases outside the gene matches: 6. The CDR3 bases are TGCGCCAGCAGCTTGACAGGGGGCGGTGAAGAAAAACTGTTTTTT. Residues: CASSLTGGGEEKLFF.

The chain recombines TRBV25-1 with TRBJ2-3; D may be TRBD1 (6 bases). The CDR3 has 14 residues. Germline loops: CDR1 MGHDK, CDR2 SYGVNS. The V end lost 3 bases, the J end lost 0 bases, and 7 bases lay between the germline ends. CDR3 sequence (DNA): TGTGCCAGCAGTGATACAGGGAGCACAGATACGCAGTATTTT. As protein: CASSDTGSTDTQYF.

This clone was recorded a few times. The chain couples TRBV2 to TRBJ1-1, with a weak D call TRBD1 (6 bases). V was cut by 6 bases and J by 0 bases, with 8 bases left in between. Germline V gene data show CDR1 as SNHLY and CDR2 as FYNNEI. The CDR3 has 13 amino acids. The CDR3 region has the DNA TGTGCCAGCAGCGCAGGGGTGAACACTGAAGCTTTCTTT. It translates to CASSAGVNTEAFF.

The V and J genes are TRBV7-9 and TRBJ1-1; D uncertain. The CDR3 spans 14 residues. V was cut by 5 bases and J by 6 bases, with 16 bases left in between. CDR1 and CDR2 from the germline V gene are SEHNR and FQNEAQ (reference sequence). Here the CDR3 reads CASSEQWVGAEAFF. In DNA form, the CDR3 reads TGTGCCAGCAGCGAACAATGGGTGGGAGCTGAAGCTTTCTTT.

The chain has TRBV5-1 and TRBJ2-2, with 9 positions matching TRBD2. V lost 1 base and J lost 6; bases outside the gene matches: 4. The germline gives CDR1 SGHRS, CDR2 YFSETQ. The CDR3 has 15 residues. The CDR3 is CASSLLAGPSGELFF. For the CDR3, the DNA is TGCGCCAGCAGCTTGCTAGCGGGGCCCTCCGGGGAGCTGTTTTTT.

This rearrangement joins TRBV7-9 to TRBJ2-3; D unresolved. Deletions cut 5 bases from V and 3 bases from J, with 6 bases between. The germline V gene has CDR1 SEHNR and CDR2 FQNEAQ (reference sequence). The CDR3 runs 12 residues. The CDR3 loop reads CASSPETDTQYF. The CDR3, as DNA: TGTGCCAGCAGCCCCGAGACAGATACGCAGTATTTT.

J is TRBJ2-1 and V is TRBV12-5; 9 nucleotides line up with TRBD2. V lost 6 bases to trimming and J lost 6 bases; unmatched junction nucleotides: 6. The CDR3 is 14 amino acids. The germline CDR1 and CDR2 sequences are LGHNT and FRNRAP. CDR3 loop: CASGRGLATNEQFF. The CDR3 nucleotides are TGTGCTAGTGGCCGGGGACTAGCCACCAATGAGCAGTTCTTC. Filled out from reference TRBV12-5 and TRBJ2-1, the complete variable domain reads DARVTQTPRHKVTEMGQEVTMRCQPILGHNTVFWYRQTMMQGLELLAYFRNRAPLDDSGMPKDRFSAEMPDATLATLKIQPSEPRDSAVYFCASGRGLATNEQFFGPGTRLTVL.

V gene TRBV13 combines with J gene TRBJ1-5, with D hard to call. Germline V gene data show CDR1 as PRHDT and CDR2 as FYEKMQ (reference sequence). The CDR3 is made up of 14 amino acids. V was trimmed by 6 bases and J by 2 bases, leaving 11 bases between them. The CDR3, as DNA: TGTGCCAGCAGTTGGCGGGGTGGCAATCAGCCCCAGCATTTT. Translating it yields CASSWRGGNQPQHF.

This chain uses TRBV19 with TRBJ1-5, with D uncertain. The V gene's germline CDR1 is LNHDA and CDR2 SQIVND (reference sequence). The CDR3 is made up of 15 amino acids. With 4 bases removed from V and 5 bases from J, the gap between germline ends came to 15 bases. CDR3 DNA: TGTGCCAGTAGTACCTCCTTGGGCAGTCATCAGCCCCAGCATTTT. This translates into CASSTSLGSHQPQHF. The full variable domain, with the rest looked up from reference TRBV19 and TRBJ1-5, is DGGITQSPKYLFRKEGQNVTLSCEQNLNHDAMYWYRQDPGQGLRLIYYSQIVNDFQKGDIAEGYSVSREKKESFPLTVTSAQKNPTAFYLCASSTSLGSHQPQHFGDGTRLSIL.

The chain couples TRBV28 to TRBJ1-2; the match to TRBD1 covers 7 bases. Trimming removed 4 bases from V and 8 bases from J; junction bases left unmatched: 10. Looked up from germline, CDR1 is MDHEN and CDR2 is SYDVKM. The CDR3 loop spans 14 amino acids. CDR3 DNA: TGTGCCAGCAGTTCCCCCCAGGGGGTTAAGGGCTACACCTTC. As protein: CASSSPQGVKGYTF.

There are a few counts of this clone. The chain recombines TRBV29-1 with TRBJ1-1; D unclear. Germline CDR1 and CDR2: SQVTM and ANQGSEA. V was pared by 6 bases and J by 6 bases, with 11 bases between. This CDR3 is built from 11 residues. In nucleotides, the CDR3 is TGCAGCGTGATGCGCAGCGCTGAAGCTTTCTTT. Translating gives CSVMRSAEAFF.

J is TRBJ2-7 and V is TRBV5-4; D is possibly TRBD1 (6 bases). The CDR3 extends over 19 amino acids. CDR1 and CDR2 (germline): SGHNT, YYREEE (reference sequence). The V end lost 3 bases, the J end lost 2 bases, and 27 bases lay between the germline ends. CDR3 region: CASSSVASPRDIRPYEQYF. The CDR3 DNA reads TGTGCCAGCAGCTCTGTGGCTAGCCCCAGGGACATCCGACCCTACGAGCAGTACTTC.